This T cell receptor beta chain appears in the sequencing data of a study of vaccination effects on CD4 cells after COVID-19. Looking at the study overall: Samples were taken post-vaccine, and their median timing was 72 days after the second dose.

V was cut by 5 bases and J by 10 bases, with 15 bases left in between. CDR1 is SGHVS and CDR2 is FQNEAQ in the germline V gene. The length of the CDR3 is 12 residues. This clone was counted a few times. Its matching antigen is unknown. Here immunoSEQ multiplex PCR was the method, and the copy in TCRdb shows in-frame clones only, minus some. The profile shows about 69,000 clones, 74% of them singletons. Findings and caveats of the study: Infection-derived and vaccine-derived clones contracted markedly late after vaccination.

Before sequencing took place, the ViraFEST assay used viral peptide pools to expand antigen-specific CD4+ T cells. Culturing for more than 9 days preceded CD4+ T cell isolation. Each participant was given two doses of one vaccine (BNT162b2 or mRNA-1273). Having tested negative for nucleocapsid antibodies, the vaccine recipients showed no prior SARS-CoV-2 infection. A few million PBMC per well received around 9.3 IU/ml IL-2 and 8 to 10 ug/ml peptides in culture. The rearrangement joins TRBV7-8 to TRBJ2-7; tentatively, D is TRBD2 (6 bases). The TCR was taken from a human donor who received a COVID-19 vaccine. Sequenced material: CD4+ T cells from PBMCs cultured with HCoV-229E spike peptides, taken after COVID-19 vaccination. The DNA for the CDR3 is TGTGCCAGCAGCCGTCAATTCGGGAGACAGTACGTC. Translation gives CASSRQFGRQYV.